This TCR beta chain was retrieved from a study of regulatory T cells in long-lasting Graves disease. For this clonotype: Its antigen is unidentified.

According to the study, TCR beta libraries were built with iRepertoire HTBI primers and CDR3-region Arm-PCR. From the multiplex PCR reads, TCRdb called clonotypes with MiXCR, one entry per CDR3 protein. Of roughly 360,000 distinct CDR3 sequences listed, 12% were seen once; the top ten hold approximately 20%. Described time point: newly diagnosed GD, antithyroid drugs for less than 3 months. Generation of the TCR library employed RNA extracted from PBMCs. CDR1 and CDR2 (germline): MGHDK, SYGVNS. V lost 5 bases to trimming and J lost 5 bases, with 6 bases between them. This CDR3 comprises 11 residues. The study, taken as a whole, reports: Fewer public clonotypes were shared by new patients (over 950) than by persistent patients (roughly 2,500).

Another study also made use of these data, one on T cells in Graves' hyperthyroidism and ophthalmopathy. That report notes: A model built on 13 V-J features separated ophthalmopathy from stable hyperthyroidism.

The sample in question was peripheral blood mononuclear cells (PBMCs), obtained at new diagnosis, from a patient treated with antithyroid drugs. This receptor was taken from a woman younger than 35 with Graves disease. The V gene is TRBV25-1, the J gene TRBJ1-2, with D possibly being TRBD1 (6 bases). The CDR3 spells CASSTGYGYTF. The CDR3 bases are TGTGCCAGCAGTACAGGGTATGGCTACACCTTC.